The 5 T cell receptor beta chains presented below share a single source sample, sequenced in a study of shared clonotypes between healthy human individuals. Measured with immunoSEQ multiplex PCR; TCRdb has only the in-frame clones, and not every one. Of some 2 million clones in the sample, approximately 94% were seen once. Naive CD8 isolation took CD45RO-negative cells positively selected for CCR7 and excluded terminally differentiated effector memory CD45RA+ cells. Sequenced input: naive CD8+ T cells sorted from blood. All receptors come from a man aged 18 to 29 in good health.

The V call is TRBV6-5, the J call TRBJ2-1; D not resolved. CDR1 and CDR2 (germline): MNHEY, SVGAGI. V was shortened by 0 bases and J by 9 bases, with 9 bases between the two germline ends. CDR3 length equals 13 residues. CDR3 in DNA: TGTGCCAGCAGTTACTCTCCTACGGGTGAGCAGTTCTTC. This sequence encodes CASSYSPTGEQFF.

The sample holds one count of this clone. This chain uses TRBV7-9 with TRBJ2-7; D gene uncertain. From germline, CDR1 is SEHNR and CDR2 FQNEAQ (reference sequence). The CDR3 totals 14 residues. Trimming removed 0 bases at V and 4 bases at J, with 10 bases between. The CDR3 nucleotides read TGTGCCAGCAGCTTAGCGCGGAAGGATTACGAGCAGTACTTC. Residues: CASSLARKDYEQYF.

The V gene is TRBV27, the J gene TRBJ2-1, with 12 bases aligning to TRBD2. Trimming removed 6 bases from V and 7 bases from J; junction bases left unmatched: 7. Germline values: CDR1 MNHEY, CDR2 SMNVEV (reference sequence). This CDR3 has 15 amino acids. The CDR3 region has the DNA TGTGCCAGCAGCCCTACTAGCGGGGGGTCAAATGAGCAGTTCTTC. Protein sequence: CASSPTSGGSNEQFF.

This sequence joins TRBV9 and TRBJ1-6, with 7 positions matching TRBD1. The germline gives CDR1 SGDLS, CDR2 YYNGEE. V trimming: 3 bases; J trimming: 5 bases; junction bases outside the gene matches: 5. There are 15 residues in the CDR3. The CDR3 here is CASSAGGTDNSPLHF. The CDR3 DNA is TGTGCCAGCAGCGCCGGCGGGACAGATAATTCACCCCTCCACTTT.

This chain joins TRBV4-2 and TRBJ2-7, with a weak D call TRBD2 (5 bases). V was cut by 0 bases and J by 0 bases, with 12 bases left in between. Germline V gene lookup returns CDR1 LGHNA and CDR2 YNFKEQ. The CDR3 spans 16 residues. The chain's CDR3 is CASSQDAVDSSYEQYF. For the CDR3, the DNA is TGTGCCAGCAGCCAAGACGCTGTGGACTCCTCCTACGAGCAGTACTTC.